This T cell receptor (beta chain) was profiled in a study of blood T cell repertoires in COVID-19. About the research overall: COVID-19 samples from acute and convalescent phases originated in the United States, Italy and Spain. Nucleic acid was either cDNA or gDNA, and it came from T cells, B-cell-depleted T cells, or PBMCs.

Source study methods: The assay estimated nucleated cells by amplifying reference gene primers. The method was immunoSEQ multiplex PCR; TCRdb's version includes in-frame clones alone and lacks a portion of them. V and J calls and clone size come straight from that table; D and trimming were deduced from the DNA. The sample holds about 100,000 clones, roughly 92% seen once. Germline CDR1 and CDR2: SGHVS and FQNEAQ. The CDR3 has 18 residues. Trimming pared 1 base from V and 8 bases from J, leaving 26 bases between. The receptor was derived from a man aged 50 to 60 with active COVID-19. The sequenced material came from peripheral blood. The chain combines TRBV7-8 with TRBJ1-2, with a weak D call TRBD1 (6 bases). The CDR3 DNA reads as TGTGCCAGCAGCTTAGGGGTGGGGGCAGATAGATCCCCTAAGGGCTACACCTTC. It codes for CASSLGVGADRSPKGYTF.